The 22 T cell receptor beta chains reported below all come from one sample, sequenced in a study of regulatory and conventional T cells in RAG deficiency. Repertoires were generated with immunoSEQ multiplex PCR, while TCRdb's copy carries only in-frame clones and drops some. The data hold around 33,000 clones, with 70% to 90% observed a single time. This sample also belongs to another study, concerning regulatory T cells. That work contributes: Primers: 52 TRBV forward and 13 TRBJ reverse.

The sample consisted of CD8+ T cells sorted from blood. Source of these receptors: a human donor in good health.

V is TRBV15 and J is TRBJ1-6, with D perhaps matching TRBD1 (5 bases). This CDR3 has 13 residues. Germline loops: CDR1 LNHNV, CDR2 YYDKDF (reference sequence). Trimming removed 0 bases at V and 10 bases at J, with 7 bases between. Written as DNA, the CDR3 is TGTGCCACCAGCAGAGATGAGGGGTCACCCCTCCACTTT. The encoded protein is CATSRDEGSPLHF.

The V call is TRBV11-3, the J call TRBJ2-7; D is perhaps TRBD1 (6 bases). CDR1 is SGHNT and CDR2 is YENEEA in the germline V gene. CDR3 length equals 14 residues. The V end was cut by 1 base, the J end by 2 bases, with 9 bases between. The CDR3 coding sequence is TGTGCCAGCAGCTTAGTTGGACAGACCTACGAGCAGTACTTC. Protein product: CASSLVGQTYEQYF.

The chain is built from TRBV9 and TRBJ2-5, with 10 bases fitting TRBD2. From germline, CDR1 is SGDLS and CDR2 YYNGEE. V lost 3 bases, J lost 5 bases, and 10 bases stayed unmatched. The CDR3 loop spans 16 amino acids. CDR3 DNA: TGTGCCAGCAGCGCCCCCGAGCGGGGGGGAGGGGAGACCCAGTACTTC. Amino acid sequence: CASSAPERGGGETQYF.

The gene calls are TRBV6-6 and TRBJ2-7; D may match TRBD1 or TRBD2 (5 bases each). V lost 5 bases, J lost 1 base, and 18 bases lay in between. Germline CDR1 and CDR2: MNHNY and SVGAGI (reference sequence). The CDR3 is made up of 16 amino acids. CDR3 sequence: CASSPLPGTSSYEQYF. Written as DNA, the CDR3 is TGTGCCAGCAGTCCACTACCCGGGACGTCTTCCTACGAGCAGTACTTC.

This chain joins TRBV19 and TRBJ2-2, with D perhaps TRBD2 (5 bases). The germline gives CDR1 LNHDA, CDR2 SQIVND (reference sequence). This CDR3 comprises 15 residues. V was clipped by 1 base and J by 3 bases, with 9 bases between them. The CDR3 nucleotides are TGTGCCAGTAGTATAGGGATAGCGTACACCGGGGAGCTGTTTTTT. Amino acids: CASSIGIAYTGELFF. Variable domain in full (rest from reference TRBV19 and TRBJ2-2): DGGITQSPKYLFRKEGQNVTLSCEQNLNHDAMYWYRQDPGQGLRLIYYSQIVNDFQKGDIAEGYSVSREKKESFPLTVTSAQKNPTAFYLCASSIGIAYTGELFFGEGSRLTVL.

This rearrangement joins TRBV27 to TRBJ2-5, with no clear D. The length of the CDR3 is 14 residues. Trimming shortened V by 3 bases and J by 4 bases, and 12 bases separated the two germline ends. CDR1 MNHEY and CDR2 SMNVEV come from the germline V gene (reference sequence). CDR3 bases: TGTGCCAGCAGTTTTGGGGTTCCGGGAGAGACCCAGTACTTC. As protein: CASSFGVPGETQYF.

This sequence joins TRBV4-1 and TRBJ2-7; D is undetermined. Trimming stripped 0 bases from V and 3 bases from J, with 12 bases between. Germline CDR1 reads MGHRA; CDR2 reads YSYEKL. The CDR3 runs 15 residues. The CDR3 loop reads CASSQDQYSFYEQYF. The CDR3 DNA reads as TGCGCCAGCAGCCAAGATCAATACTCATTCTACGAGCAGTACTTC.

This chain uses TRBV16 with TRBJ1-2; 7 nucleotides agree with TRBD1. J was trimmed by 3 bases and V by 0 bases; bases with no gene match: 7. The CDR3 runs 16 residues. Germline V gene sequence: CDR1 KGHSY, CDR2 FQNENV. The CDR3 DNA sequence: TGTGCCAGCAGCCAATCCTGGCCGGGACAGTACTATGGCTACACCTTC. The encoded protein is CASSQSWPGQYYGYTF.

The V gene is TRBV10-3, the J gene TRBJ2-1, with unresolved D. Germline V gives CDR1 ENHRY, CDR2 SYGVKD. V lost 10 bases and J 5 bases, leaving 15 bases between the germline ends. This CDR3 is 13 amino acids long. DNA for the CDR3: TGTGCCACCCTAGTCCCAGAGGACAATGAGCAGTTCTTC. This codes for CATLVPEDNEQFF.

CDR3 DNA: TGTGCCAGCAGTGTAGGGCGAGATACGCAGTATTTT. This encodes CASSVGRDTQYF. V is TRBV25-1 and J is TRBJ2-3; no reliable D call. The CDR3 length is 12 residues. Germline values: CDR1 MGHDK, CDR2 SYGVNS. V lost 4 bases and J lost 5, with 7 bases in between. Together with reference TRBV25-1 and TRBJ2-3, the CDR3 gives the full variable domain: EADIYQTPRYLVIGTGKKITLECSQTMGHDKMYWYQQDPGMELHLIHYSYGVNSTEKGDLSSESTVSRIRTEHFPLTLESARPSHTSQYLCASSVGRDTQYFGPGTRLTVL.

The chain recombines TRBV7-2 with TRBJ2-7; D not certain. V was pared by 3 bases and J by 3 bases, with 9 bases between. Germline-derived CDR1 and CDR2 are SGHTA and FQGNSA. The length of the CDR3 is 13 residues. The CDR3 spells CASSFSQNYEQYF. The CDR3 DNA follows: TGTGCCAGCAGCTTTAGCCAAAACTACGAGCAGTACTTC.

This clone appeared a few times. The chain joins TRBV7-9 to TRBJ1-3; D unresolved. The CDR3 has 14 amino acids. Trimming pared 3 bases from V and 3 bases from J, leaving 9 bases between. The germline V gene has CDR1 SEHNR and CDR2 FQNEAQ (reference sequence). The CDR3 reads CASSLGGYGNTIYF. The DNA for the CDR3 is TGTGCCAGCAGCTTGGGTGGTTATGGAAACACCATATATTTT.

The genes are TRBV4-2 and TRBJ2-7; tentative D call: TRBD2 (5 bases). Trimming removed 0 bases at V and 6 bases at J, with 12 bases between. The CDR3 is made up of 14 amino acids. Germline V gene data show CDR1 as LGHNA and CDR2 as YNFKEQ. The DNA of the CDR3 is TGTGCCAGCAGCCAAGATCGGGGTTTTGCCGAGCAGTACTTC. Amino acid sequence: CASSQDRGFAEQYF.

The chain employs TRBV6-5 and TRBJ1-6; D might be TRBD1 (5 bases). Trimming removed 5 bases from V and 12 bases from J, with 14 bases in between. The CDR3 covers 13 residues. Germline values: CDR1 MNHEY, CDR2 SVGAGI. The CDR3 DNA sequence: TGTGCCAGCAGTGAGATGGGCGGGGGACCCCTCCACTTT. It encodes CASSEMGGGPLHF.

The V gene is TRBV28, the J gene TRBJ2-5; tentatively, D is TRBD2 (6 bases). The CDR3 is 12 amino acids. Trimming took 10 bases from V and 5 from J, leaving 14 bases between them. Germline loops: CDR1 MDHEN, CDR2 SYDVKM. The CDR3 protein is CATSSRGETQYF. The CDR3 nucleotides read TGTGCCACGTCGTCCCGGGGGGAGACCCAGTACTTC.

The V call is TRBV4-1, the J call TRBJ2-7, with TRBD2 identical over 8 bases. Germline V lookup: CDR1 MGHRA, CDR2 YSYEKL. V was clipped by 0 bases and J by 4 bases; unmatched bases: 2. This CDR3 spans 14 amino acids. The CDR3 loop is CASSQDQREYEQYF. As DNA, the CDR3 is TGCGCCAGCAGCCAAGACCAGCGGGAGTACGAGCAGTACTTC.

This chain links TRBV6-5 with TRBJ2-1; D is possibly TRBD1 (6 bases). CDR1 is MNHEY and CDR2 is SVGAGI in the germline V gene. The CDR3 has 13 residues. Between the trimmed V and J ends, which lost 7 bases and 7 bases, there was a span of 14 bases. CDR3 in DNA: TGTGCCAGCACAGACAGGCTCGGAAATGAGCAGTTCTTC. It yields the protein CASTDRLGNEQFF.

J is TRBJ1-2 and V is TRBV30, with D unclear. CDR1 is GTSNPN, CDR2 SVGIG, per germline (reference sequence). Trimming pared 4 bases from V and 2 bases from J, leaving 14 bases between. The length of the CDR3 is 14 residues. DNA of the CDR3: TGTGCCTGGAACGGCAGGCTGCTGAACTATGGCTACACCTTC. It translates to CAWNGRLLNYGYTF.

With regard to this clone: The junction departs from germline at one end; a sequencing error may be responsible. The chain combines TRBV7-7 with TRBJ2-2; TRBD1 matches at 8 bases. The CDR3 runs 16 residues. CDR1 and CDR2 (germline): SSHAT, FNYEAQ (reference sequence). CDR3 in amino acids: CASSSRTGRDTGELFF. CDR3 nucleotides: TGTGCTAGCAGCTCGCGGACAGGGCGGGACACCGGGGAGCTGTTTTTT.

CDR3 sequence: CASSNSGGIEQYF. In nucleotides, the CDR3 is TGTGCCAGCAGTAATAGCGGGGGCATCGAGCAGTACTTC. The chain couples TRBV28 to TRBJ2-5; TRBD2 agrees at 9 bases. With the DNA end fitting TRBJ2-7 better, the J assignment may be wrong. This CDR3 contains 13 residues. CDR1 and CDR2 from the germline V gene are MDHEN and SYDVKM.

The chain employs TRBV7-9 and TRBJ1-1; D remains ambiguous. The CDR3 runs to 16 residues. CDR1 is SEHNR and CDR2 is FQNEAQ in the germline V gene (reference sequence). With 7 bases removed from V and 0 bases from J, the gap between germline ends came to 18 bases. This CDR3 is CASILGGVVMNTEAFF. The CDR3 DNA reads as TGTGCCAGCATCCTTGGTGGGGTAGTGATGAACACTGAAGCTTTCTTT.

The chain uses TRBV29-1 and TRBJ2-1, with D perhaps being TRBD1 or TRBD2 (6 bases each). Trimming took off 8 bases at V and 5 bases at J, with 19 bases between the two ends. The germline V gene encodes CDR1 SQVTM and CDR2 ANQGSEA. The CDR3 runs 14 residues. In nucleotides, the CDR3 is TGCAGCTCTAGATCAGGGGCGGGGAACAATGAGCAGTTCTTC. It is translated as CSSRSGAGNNEQFF.